This T cell receptor beta chain was documented in a study of blood T cells in healthy people across ages. The V gene lost 3 bases and the J gene lost 8 bases, with 13 bases spanning the gap. The CDR3 covers 13 residues. Looked up from germline, CDR1 is DFQATT and CDR2 is SNEGSKA (reference sequence). The use of a sample-barcoded 5' primer and a J-beta primer mix characterized a second PCR of roughly 6 to 11 cycles. MiXCR was run by TCRdb on the 5' RACE reads, yielding one entry per CDR3 protein. The data hold some 700,000 distinct CDR3 sequences, with roughly two fifths observed a single time. V gene TRBV20-1 combines with J gene TRBJ1-4; D is perhaps TRBD1 (5 bases). The receptor was isolated from a woman aged 55-69 years in good health. The sequencing sample was made of blood. The CDR3 loop is CSARSWGSEKLFF. For the CDR3, the DNA is TGCAGTGCTAGGTCATGGGGCTCCGAAAAACTGTTTTTT.